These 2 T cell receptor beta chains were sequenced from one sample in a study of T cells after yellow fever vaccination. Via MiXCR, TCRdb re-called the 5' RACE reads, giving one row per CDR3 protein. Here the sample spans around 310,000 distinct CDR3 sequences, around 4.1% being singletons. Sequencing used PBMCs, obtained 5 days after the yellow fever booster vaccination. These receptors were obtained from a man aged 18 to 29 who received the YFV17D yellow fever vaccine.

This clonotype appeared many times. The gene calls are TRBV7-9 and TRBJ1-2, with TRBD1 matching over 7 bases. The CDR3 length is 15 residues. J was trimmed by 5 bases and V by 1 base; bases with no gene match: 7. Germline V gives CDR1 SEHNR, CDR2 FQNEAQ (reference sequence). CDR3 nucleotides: TGTGCCAGCAGCTTAGTTAGCGACAGGGAATATGGCTACACCTTC. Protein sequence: CASSLVSDREYGYTF.

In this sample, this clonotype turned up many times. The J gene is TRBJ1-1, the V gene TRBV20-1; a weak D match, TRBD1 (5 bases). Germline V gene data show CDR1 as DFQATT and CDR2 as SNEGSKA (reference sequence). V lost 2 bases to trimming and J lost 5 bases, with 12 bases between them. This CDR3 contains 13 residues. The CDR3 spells CSARRPGGTEAFF. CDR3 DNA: TGCAGTGCTAGACGGCCCGGGGGGACTGAAGCTTTCTTT.